The clone carrying this T cell receptor beta chain was recorded a few times. Its target is not known. TCRdb re-called the RACE reads through MiXCR, storing one row per CDR3 protein. The sample yields a few hundred thousand distinct CDR3 sequences, roughly 6% seen once. The record originates from a study of human T cells and chemical hapten exposure. General study results and limits: Counts of TCRs above 1 in 1000 frequency stayed unchanged with DPC sensitization.

The time point: pre-sensitization, week 0. This sample's treatment: therapeutic diphenylcyclopropenone sensitization with weekly scalp DPC. The CDR3 totals 12 residues. Germline-derived CDR1 and CDR2 are SGHTA and FQGNSA. V gave up 5 bases and J gave up 8 bases, with 12 bases separating them. The V gene is TRBV7-2, the J gene TRBJ1-1; D not certain. The sequence was obtained from a woman under 30 with alopecia areata. Some clones in this sample may be carry-over from other donors' samples. This material consisted of whole blood, taken in connection with sensitization to the hapten diphenylcyclopropenone (DPC). CDR3 sequence (DNA): TGTGCCAGCAGCGTTAGTACGGGCGAAGCTTTCTTT. This gives the protein CASSVSTGEAFF.